Below are 22 T cell receptor beta chains sequenced from a single sample in a study of CD8 T cells in ankylosing spondylitis. Broader study findings: In ankylosing spondylitis blood, a motif of about 8 highly homologous TCR beta variants appeared characteristic.

TCRdb fed the 5' RACE reads into MiXCR, producing one record per CDR3 protein. The sample consists of roughly 470,000 distinct CDR3 sequences, about 25% of them appearing once. Antigens of these TCRs are unknown. The sample comprised blood, either unsorted or a sorted T cell fraction (not recorded which). These receptors were collected from a male donor with ankylosing spondylitis.

This clonotype has a handful of counts. This chain links TRBV29-1 with TRBJ1-2; TRBD1 aligns across 10 bases. The germline gives CDR1 SQVTM, CDR2 ANQGSEA. CDR3 length: 13 amino acids. The V segment lost 6 bases and the J segment 3 bases; nucleotides outside the gene matches: 4. The CDR3 spells CSVTGGEDYGYTF. CDR3 in DNA: TGCAGCGTGACAGGGGGCGAGGACTATGGCTACACCTTC.

The chain joins TRBV25-1 to TRBJ1-1; D remains ambiguous. The CDR3 has 13 amino acids. The V gene's germline CDR1 is MGHDK and CDR2 SYGVNS. The V gene lost 6 bases and the J gene lost 6 bases, with 14 bases spanning the gap. DNA for the CDR3: TGTGCCAGCAGCGCGGGCCTTCACGCTGAAGCTTTCTTT. As protein: CASSAGLHAEAFF.

This clonotype was detected only a few times. The chain recombines TRBV2 with TRBJ1-4; 9 nucleotides align to TRBD1. CDR1 and CDR2 (germline): SNHLY, FYNNEI. V was clipped by 6 bases and J by 7 bases; unmatched bases: 9. The CDR3 totals 15 residues. Here the CDR3 reads CASSARDRASEKLFF. The CDR3 bases are TGTGCCAGCAGCGCCAGGGACAGGGCTTCTGAAAAACTGTTTTTT.

Concerning this clonotype: The junction does not match germline at one end; this may be a read error. This chain connects TRBV20-1 to TRBJ2-1, with 9 positions matching TRBD2. Germline V gene data show CDR1 as DFQATT and CDR2 as SNEGSKA (reference sequence). The CDR3 contains 17 residues. The CDR3 loop reads CCASRLQVLAGYNEQFF. DNA for the CDR3: TGCTGTGCTAGTCGCCTCCAGGTCCTAGCGGGATACAATGAGCAGTTCTTC.

This clonotype has just a few counts. The CDR3 region is CSAVGTSGRADTQYF. CDR3 nucleotides: TGCAGTGCTGTCGGGACTAGCGGGAGGGCAGATACGCAGTATTTT. The V and J genes are TRBV20-1 and TRBJ2-3; 16 nucleotides match TRBD2. Germline V lookup: CDR1 DFQATT, CDR2 SNEGSKA (reference sequence). The length of the CDR3 is 15 residues. V shed 5 bases, J shed 4 bases, and the junction held 3 bases outside the gene matches.

This clonotype was counted at least ten times. CDR3 amino acids: CASSRDLGTNEQFF. For the CDR3, the DNA is TGCGCCAGCAGCCGGGACCTCGGGACCAATGAGCAGTTCTTC. The gene calls are TRBV5-1 and TRBJ2-1, with D perhaps assigned TRBD1 or TRBD2 (5 bases each). In germline, CDR1 is SGHRS, CDR2 YFSETQ. There are 14 residues in the CDR3. The V gene lost 4 bases and the J gene lost 6 bases, with 14 bases spanning the gap. Supplemented by reference TRBV5-1 and TRBJ2-1, the full variable domain reads KAGVTQTPRYLIKTRGQQVTLSCSPISGHRSVSWYQQTPGQGLQFLFEYFSETQRNKGNFPGRFSGRQFSNSRSEMNVSTLELGDSALYLCASSRDLGTNEQFFGPGTRLTVL.

This clonotype has just a few counts. The J gene is TRBJ1-5, the V gene TRBV7-6, with D hard to call. In germline, CDR1 is SGHVS, CDR2 FNYEAQ. V was trimmed by 5 bases and J by 6 bases, leaving 11 bases between them. The CDR3 covers 13 residues. CDR3 coding DNA: TGTGCCAGCAGCCCGGGTACGGGTCAGCCCCAGCATTTT. It codes for CASSPGTGQPQHF.

This clonotype was observed a few times. The chain has TRBV24-1 and TRBJ2-1; 10 bases match TRBD2. Trimming took 2 bases from V and 12 from J; bases not matched to a gene: 15. This CDR3 is built from 17 residues. Germline-derived CDR1 and CDR2 are KGHDR and SFDVKD. The CDR3 region is CATSDSPSGSTGGGQFF. DNA for the CDR3: TGTGCCACCAGTGATTCTCCTAGCGGGAGCACCGGAGGGGGGCAGTTCTTC.

In its sample, this clonotype was seen a few times. The chain recombines TRBV5-1 with TRBJ2-5; 10 bases map to TRBD1. The CDR3 loop spans 17 amino acids. CDR1 and CDR2 from the germline V gene are SGHRS and YFSETQ. Trimming removed 0 bases from V and 7 bases from J; junction bases left unmatched: 12. DNA for the CDR3: TGCGCCAGCAGCTTGGTCGGGACAGGGGTCCCCAGCGGGACCCAGTACTTC. The encoded protein is CASSLVGTGVPSGTQYF.

V gene TRBV6-1 combines with J gene TRBJ2-7, with no clear D. The CDR3 is made up of 11 amino acids. Germline CDR1 and CDR2: MNHNS and SASEGT. V dropped 5 bases and J dropped 3 bases, with 5 bases sitting between them. The CDR3 region has the DNA TGTGCCAGCAGTCATGTCTACGAGCAGTACTTC. Translation gives CASSHVYEQYF.

This clonotype was observed a few times. The chain recombines TRBV5-1 with TRBJ1-1; D remains ambiguous. This CDR3 contains 14 residues. The germline V and J ends were trimmed by 4 bases and 1 base, with 11 bases remaining between them. Germline assignment: CDR1 SGHRS and CDR2 YFSETQ. The CDR3 loop reads CASSITSGNTEAFF. The CDR3 region has the DNA TGCGCCAGCAGCATTACATCAGGGAACACTGAAGCTTTCTTT.

The V gene is TRBV24-1, the J gene TRBJ1-5, with TRBD1 as a possible D gene (5 bases). The ends were cut back, 5 bases at V and 7 bases at J, with 14 bases in the middle. CDR3 length equals 14 residues. Germline lookup yields CDR1 KGHDR and CDR2 SFDVKD. The CDR3 is CATSAPGQSQPQHF. For the CDR3, the DNA is TGTGCCACCAGTGCCCCAGGGCAGAGCCAGCCCCAGCATTTT.

This sequence joins TRBV2 and TRBJ2-3; 12 bases fit TRBD2. Germline assignment: CDR1 SNHLY and CDR2 FYNNEI. V shed 9 bases, J shed 0 bases, and the junction held 7 bases outside the gene matches. CDR3 length: 16 amino acids. The CDR3 DNA reads TGTGCCAGGAGGACTAGCGGGGACTCTAGCACAGATACGCAGTATTTT. This translates into CARRTSGDSSTDTQYF.

J is TRBJ1-3 and V is TRBV6-5; D is possibly TRBD1 (5 bases). V was shortened by 2 bases and J by 0 bases, with 8 bases between the two germline ends. Germline CDR1 is MNHEY and CDR2 is SVGAGI. The CDR3 runs 15 residues. The CDR3 nucleotides read TGTGCCAGCAGTTACGGGGCAGACTCTGGAAACACCATATATTTT. Translation gives CASSYGADSGNTIYF.

The V gene is TRBV7-9, the J gene TRBJ2-6; D call uncertain. The CDR3 extends over 15 amino acids. The V gene's germline CDR1 is SEHNR and CDR2 FQNEAQ (reference sequence). V was cut by 5 bases and J by 3 bases, with 11 bases left in between. CDR3 sequence (DNA): TGTGCCAGCAGCGTTTTTTTGGGTGGGGCCAACGTCCTGACTTTC. It encodes CASSVFLGGANVLTF. Complete variable domain (other parts from reference TRBV7-9 and TRBJ2-6): DTGVSQNPRHKITKRGQNVTFRCDPISEHNRLYWYRQTLGQGPEFLTYFQNEAQLEKSRLLSDRFSAERPKGSFSTLEIQRTEQGDSAMYLCASSVFLGGANVLTFGAGSRLTVL.

The chain has TRBV6-1 and TRBJ1-6; D is ambiguous. Germline V CDR1 and CDR2: MNHNS, SASEGT. CDR3 size: 11 residues. With 1 base removed from V and 8 bases from J, the gap between germline ends came to 0 bases. The CDR3 protein is CASSEDSPLHF. The CDR3, as DNA: TGTGCCAGCAGTGAAGATTCACCCCTCCACTTT.

The J gene is TRBJ2-5, the V gene TRBV25-1; D remains unclear. Germline assignment: CDR1 MGHDK and CDR2 SYGVNS. V was shortened by 1 base and J by 5 bases, with 8 bases between the two germline ends. CDR3 length: 13 amino acids. In nucleotides, the CDR3 is TGTGCCAGCAGTGAATTCGGCCGTGAGACCCAGTACTTC. Amino acids: CASSEFGRETQYF.

The chain couples TRBV10-3 to TRBJ2-7; TRBD1 agrees at 8 bases. This CDR3 contains 14 residues. V lost 5 bases to trimming and J lost 1 base; unmatched junction nucleotides: 4. Germline V gene sequence: CDR1 ENHRY, CDR2 SYGVKD. The CDR3: CAISRDRRSYEQYV. As DNA, the CDR3 is TGTGCCATCAGTCGGGACAGGCGATCCTACGAGCAGTACGTC.

This clonotype was seen a handful of times. The chain recombines TRBV12-3 or TRBV12-4 with TRBJ1-5; 8 bases match TRBD1. V shed 6 bases, J shed 1 base, and the junction held 2 bases outside the gene matches. This CDR3 has 14 residues. In DNA, the CDR3 is TGTGCCAGCAGAGGACAGGGAAGCAATCAGCCCCAGCATTTT. Translated: CASRGQGSNQPQHF.

This chain links TRBV20-1 with TRBJ1-5, with D tentatively TRBD1 (6 bases). Germline V gene data show CDR1 as DFQATT and CDR2 as SNEGSKA (reference sequence). The ends were cut back, 6 bases at V and 6 bases at J, with 18 bases in the middle. CDR3 length: 14 amino acids. CDR3 sequence reads: CSAVGGSSGQPQHF. CDR3 bases: TGCAGTGCCGTCGGGGGCTCGAGCGGTCAGCCCCAGCATTTT.

The chain employs TRBV7-8 and TRBJ2-1, with D maybe TRBD1 (5 bases). Trimming took 2 bases from V and 7 from J, leaving 15 bases between them. CDR1 is SGHVS, CDR2 FQNEAQ, per germline. The CDR3 sequence is 15 residues long. CDR3 amino acids: CASSLRAGFLNEQFF. Here the CDR3 DNA reads TGTGCCAGCAGCTTACGGGCAGGGTTTCTAAATGAGCAGTTCTTC.

The CDR3 DNA reads TGCGCCAGCAGCTTAGGGGTTAGCGGCAGTGGTGAGCAGTTCTTC. Its translation is CASSLGVSGSGEQFF. The chain combines TRBV5-1 with TRBJ2-1; tentative D call: TRBD2 (6 bases). Looked up from germline, CDR1 is SGHRS and CDR2 is YFSETQ. The V and J ends lost 2 bases and 9 bases respectively, with 18 bases between them. The CDR3 has 15 residues.